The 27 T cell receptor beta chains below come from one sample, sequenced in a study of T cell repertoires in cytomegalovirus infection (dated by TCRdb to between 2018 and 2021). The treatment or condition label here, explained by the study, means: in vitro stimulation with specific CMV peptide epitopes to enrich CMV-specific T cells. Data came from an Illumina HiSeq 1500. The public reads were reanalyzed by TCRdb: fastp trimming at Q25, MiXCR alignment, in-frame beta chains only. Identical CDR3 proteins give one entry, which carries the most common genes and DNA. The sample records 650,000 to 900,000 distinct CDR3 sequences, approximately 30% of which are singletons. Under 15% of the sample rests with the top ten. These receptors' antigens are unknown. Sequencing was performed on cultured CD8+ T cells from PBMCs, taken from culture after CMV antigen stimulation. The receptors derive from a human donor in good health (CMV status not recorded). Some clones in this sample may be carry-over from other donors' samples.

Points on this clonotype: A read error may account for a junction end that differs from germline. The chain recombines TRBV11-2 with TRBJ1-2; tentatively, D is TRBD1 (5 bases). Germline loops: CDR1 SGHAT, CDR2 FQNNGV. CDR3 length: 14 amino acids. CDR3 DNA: TGTGTCAGCAGCTTAGGGCAGGGTGACTATGGCTACACCTTC. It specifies CVSSLGQGDYGYTF.

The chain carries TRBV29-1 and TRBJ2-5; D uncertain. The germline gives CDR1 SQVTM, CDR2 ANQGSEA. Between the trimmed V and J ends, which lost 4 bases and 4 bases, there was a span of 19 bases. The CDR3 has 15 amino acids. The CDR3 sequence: CSVVGLWALSETQYF. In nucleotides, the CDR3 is TGCAGCGTTGTCGGCCTGTGGGCCCTCTCAGAGACCCAGTACTTC. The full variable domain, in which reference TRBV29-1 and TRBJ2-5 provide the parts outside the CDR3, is SAVISQKPSRDICQRGTSLTIQCQVDSQVTMMFWYRQQPGQSLTLIATANQGSEATYESGFVIDKFPISRPNLTFSTLTVSNMSPEDSSIYLCSVVGLWALSETQYFGPGTRLLVL.

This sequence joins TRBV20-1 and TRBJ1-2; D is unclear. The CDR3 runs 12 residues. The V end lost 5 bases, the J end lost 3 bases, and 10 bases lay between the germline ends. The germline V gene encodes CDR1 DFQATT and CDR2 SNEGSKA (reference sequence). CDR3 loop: CSADRGYYGYTF. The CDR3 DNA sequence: TGCAGTGCTGATCGGGGTTACTATGGCTACACCTTC.

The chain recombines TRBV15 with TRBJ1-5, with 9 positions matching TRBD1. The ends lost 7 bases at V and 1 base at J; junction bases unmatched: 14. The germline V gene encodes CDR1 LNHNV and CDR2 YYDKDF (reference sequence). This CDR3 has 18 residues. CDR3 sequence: CATNPGDREEGSNQPQHF. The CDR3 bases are TGTGCCACCAACCCAGGGGACAGGGAAGAAGGGAGCAATCAGCCCCAGCATTTT.

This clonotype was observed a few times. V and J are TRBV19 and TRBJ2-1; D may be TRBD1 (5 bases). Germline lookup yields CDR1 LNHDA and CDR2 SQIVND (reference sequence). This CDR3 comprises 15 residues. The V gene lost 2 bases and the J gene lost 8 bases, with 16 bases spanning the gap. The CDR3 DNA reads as TGTGCCAGTAGTATAAGGAGACAGCGTTTGGATGAGCAGTTCTTC. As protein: CASSIRRQRLDEQFF.

The CDR3 spells CASSLSQGAFQETQYF. The CDR3 nucleotides read TGTGCCAGCAGCTTATCACAGGGGGCCTTCCAAGAGACCCAGTACTTC. The chain carries TRBV7-6 and TRBJ2-5; TRBD1 matches at 9 bases. The CDR3 consists of 16 residues. The junction had 5 bases not matched to a gene; V was cut back by 2 bases and J by 1 base. CDR1 and CDR2 from the germline V gene are SGHVS and FNYEAQ.

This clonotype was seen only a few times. The CDR3 protein is CASSPPGQERWSYTF. CDR3 nucleotide sequence: TGTGCCAGCAGCCCCCCGGGACAAGAAAGATGGAGTTACACCTTC. V and J are TRBV7-2 and TRBJ1-2; a weak D match, TRBD1 (6 bases). The CDR3 spans 15 residues. V gave up 5 bases and J gave up 11 bases, with 24 bases separating them. Looked up from germline, CDR1 is SGHTA and CDR2 is FQGNSA.

CDR3 sequence (DNA): TGTGCCAGCAGTCGTTGGGACAGGCACTCCTACGAGCAGTACTTC. Its protein is CASSRWDRHSYEQYF. The chain couples TRBV6-1 to TRBJ2-7, with 8 bases aligning to TRBD1. Trimming removed 5 bases from V and 0 bases from J; junction bases left unmatched: 6. CDR3 length equals 15 residues. The V gene's germline CDR1 is MNHNS and CDR2 SASEGT.

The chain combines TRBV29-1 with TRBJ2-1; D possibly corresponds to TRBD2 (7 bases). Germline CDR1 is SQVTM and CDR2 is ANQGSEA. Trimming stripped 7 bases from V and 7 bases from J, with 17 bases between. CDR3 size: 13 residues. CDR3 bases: TGCAGCGCTCAAATCGGGGGGACAAATGAGCAGTTCTTC. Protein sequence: CSAQIGGTNEQFF.

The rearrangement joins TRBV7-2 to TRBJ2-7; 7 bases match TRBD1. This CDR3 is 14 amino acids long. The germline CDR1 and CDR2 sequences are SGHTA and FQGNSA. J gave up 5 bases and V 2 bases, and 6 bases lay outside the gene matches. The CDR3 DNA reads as TGTGCCAGCAGCTTATGGGGGACAGAAGACGAGCAGTACTTC. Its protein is CASSLWGTEDEQYF.

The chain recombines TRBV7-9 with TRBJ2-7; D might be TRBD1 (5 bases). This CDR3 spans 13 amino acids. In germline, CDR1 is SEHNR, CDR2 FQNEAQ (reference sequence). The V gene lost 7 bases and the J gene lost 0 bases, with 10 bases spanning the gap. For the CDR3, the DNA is TGTGCCAGCACCGGAACAGGCTCCTACGAGCAGTACGTC. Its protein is CASTGTGSYEQYV.

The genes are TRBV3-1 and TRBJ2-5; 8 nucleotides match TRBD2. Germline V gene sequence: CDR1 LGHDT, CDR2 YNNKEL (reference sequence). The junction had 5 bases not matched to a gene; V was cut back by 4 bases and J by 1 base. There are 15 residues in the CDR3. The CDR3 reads CASSLLADPQETQYF. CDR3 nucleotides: TGTGCCAGCAGCCTACTAGCGGACCCCCAAGAGACCCAGTACTTC.

The CDR3 loop is CASSTRTWDGEQFF. DNA of the CDR3: TGTGCCAGCAGCACACGTACTTGGGACGGTGAGCAGTTCTTC. V and J are TRBV6-4 and TRBJ2-1, with D possibly being TRBD1 or TRBD2 (5 bases each). The germline V gene encodes CDR1 MRHNA and CDR2 SNTAGT. CDR3 length: 14 amino acids. With 6 bases removed from V and 9 bases from J, the gap between germline ends came to 18 bases.

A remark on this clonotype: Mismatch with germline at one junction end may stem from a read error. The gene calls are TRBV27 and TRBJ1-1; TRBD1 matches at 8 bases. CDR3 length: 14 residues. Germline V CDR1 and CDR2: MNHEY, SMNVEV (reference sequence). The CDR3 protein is CANSQGALNTEAFF. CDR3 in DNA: TGTGCCAACAGTCAGGGGGCATTAAACACTGAAGCTTTCTTT.

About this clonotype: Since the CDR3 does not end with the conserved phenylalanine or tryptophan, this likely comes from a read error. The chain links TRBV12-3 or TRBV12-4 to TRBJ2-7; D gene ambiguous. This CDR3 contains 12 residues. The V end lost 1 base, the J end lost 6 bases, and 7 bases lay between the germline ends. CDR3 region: CASSLGRLEQYL. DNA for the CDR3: TGTGCCAGCAGTTTAGGCCGTCTCGAGCAGTACTTA.

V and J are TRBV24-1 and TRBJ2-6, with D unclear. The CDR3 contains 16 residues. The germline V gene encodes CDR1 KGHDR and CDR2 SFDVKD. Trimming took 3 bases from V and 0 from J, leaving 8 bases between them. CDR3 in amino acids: CATSDKSLSGANVLTF. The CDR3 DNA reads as TGTGCCACCAGTGATAAGAGCCTCTCTGGGGCCAACGTCCTGACTTTC.

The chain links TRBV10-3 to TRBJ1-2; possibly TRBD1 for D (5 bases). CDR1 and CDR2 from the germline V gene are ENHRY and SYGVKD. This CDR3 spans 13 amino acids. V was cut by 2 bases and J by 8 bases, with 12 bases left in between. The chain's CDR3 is CAISEGAATGYTF. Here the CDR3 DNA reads TGTGCCATCAGTGAGGGGGCGGCGACCGGCTACACCTTC.

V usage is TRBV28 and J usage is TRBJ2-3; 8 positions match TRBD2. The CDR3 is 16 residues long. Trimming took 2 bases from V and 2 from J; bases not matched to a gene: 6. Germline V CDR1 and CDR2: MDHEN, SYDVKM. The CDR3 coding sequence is TGTGCCAGCAGTTTAGGACTAGCACTTTTCACAGATACGCAGTATTTT. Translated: CASSLGLALFTDTQYF.

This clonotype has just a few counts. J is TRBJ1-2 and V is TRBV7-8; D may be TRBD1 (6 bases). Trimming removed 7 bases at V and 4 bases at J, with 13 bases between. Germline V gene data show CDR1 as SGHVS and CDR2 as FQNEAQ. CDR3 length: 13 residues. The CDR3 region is CASMLQGGYGYTF. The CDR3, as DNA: TGTGCCAGCATGCTACAGGGTGGCTATGGCTACACCTTC.

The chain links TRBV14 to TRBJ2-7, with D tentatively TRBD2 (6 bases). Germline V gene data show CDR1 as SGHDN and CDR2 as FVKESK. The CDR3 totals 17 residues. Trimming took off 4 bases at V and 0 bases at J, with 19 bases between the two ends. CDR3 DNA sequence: TGTGCCAGCAGCCGCGTACAGGCGGGGCCGAGCTCCTACGAGCAGTACGTC. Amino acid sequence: CASSRVQAGPSSYEQYV.

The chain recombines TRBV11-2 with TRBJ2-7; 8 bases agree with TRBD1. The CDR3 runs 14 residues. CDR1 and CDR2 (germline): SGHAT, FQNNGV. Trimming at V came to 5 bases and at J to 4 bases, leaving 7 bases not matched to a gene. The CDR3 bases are TGTGCCAGCAGCAGGACAGGGAACAGGTACGAGCAGTACTTC. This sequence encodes CASSRTGNRYEQYF.

The CDR3 DNA reads as TGCGCCAGCAGCCAAGAAGGACGGCACCAAGAGACCCAGTACTTC. It codes for CASSQEGRHQETQYF. V is TRBV4-3 and J is TRBJ2-5; D gene unclear. With 0 bases removed from V and 0 bases from J, the gap between germline ends came to 8 bases. Germline loops: CDR1 LGHNA, CDR2 YSLEER. CDR3 length: 15 amino acids.

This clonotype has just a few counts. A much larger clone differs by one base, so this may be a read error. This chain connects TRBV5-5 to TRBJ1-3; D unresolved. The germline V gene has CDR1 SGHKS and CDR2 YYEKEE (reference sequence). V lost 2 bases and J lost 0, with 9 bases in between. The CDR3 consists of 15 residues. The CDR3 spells CASSFGEISGNTIYF. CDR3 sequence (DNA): TGTGCCAGCAGCTTCGGGGAGATCTCTGGAAACACCATATATTTT. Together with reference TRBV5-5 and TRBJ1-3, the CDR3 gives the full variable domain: DAGVTQSPTHLIKTRGQQVTLRCSPISGHKSVSWYQQVLGQGPQFIFQYYEKEERGRGNFPDRFSARQFPNYSSELNVNALLLGDSALYLCASSFGEISGNTIYFGEGSWLTVV.

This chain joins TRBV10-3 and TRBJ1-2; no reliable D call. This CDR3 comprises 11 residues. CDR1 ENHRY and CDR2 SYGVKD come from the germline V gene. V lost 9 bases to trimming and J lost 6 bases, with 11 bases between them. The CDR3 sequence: CAIREAHGYTF. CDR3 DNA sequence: TGTGCCATTCGGGAAGCCCATGGCTACACCTTC.

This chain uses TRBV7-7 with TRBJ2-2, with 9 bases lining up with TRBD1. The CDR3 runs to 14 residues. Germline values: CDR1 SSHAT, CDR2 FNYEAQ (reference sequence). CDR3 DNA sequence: TGTGCTAGCCAAGCCGGGACAGGGTCCGGGGAGCTGTTTTTT. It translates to CASQAGTGSGELFF.

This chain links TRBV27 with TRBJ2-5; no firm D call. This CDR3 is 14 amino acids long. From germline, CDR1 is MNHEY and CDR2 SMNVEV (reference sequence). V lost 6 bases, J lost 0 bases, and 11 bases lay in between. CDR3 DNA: TGTGCCAGCAGGCCCTTGGGTTACCAAGAGACCCAGTACTTC. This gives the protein CASRPLGYQETQYF.

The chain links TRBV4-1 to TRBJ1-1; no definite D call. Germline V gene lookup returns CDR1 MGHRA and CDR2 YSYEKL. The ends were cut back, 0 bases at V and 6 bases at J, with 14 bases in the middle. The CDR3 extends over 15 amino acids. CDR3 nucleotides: TGCGCCAGCAGCCAAGAGTACCGTAAGTATGCTGAAGCTTTCTTT. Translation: CASSQEYRKYAEAFF.